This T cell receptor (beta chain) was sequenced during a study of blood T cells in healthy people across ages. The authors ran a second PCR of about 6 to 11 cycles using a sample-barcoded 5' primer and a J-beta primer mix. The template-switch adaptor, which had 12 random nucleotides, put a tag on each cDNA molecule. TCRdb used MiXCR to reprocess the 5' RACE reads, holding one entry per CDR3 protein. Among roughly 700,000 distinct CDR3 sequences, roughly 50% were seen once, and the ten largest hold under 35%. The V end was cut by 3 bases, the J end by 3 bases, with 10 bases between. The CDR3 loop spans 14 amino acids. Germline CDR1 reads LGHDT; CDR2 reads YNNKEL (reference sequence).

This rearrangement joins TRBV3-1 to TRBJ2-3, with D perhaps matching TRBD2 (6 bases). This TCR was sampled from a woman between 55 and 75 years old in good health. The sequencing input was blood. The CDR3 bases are TGTGCCAGCAGCCACGGCGGGATGACAGATACGCAGTATTTT. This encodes CASSHGGMTDTQYF.